This T cell receptor beta chain was identified during a study of cytomegalovirus exposure and HLA in healthy donors. Study-wide results and limits: In a later analysis, CMV-associated beta chains were mostly HLA-associated, it appeared. Several of the most significant clusters were apparently associated with common viral pathogens in a later analysis. The listing of approximately 160 TCR beta chains classed them as cytomegalovirus-associated.

Germline V gives CDR1 MNHNY, CDR2 SVGAGI (reference sequence). The CDR3 runs 13 residues. The V and J ends lost 0 bases and 3 bases respectively, with 6 bases between them. In the PCR, 60 Vbeta and 13 Jbeta primers were used. Generated by immunoSEQ multiplex PCR, the TCRdb table keeps only in-frame clones and is missing some. The sample has around 86,000 clones, nearly 80% seen once; the top ten hold about 6.4%. The table lists this clone with a few counts. Its antigen is not known. The clonotype comes from a female donor in good health and CMV-seronegative. The gene calls are TRBV6-6 and TRBJ2-7; D not certain. The sample was PBMCs. The CDR3 loop reads CASSYSLLYEQYF. The CDR3 DNA sequence: TGTGCCAGCAGTTACTCACTGCTCTACGAGCAGTACTTC.